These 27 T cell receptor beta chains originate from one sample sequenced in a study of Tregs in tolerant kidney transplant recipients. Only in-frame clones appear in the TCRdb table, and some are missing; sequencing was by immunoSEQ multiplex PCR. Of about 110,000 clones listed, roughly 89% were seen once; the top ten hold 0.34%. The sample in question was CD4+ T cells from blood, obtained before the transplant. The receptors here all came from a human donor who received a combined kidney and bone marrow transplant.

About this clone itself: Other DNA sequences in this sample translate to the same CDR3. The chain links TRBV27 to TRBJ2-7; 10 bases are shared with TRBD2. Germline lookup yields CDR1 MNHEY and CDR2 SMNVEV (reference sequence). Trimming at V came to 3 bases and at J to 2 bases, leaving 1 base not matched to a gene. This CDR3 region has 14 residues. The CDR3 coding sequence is TGTGCCAGCAGTTTTACTAGCGGGACCTACGAGCAGTACTTC. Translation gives CASSFTSGTYEQYF.

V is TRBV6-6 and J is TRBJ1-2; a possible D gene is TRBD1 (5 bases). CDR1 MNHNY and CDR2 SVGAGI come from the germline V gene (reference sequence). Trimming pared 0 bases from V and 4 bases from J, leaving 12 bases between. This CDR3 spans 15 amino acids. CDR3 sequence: CASSYSGQGSYGYTF. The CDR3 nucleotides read TGTGCCAGCAGTTACTCAGGGCAGGGTAGCTATGGCTACACCTTC.

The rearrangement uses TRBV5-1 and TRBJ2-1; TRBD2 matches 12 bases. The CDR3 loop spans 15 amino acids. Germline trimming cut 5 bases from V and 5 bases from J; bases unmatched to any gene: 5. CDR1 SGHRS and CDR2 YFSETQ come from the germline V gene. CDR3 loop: CASSLLAGGHNEQFF. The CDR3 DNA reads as TGCGCCAGCAGTTTACTAGCGGGGGGACACAATGAGCAGTTCTTC.

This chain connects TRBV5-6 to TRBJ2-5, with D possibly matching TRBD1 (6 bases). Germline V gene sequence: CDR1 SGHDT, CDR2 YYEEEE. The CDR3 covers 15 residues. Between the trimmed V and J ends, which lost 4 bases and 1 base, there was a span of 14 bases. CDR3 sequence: CASSRRWGPQETQYF. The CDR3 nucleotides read TGTGCCAGCAGCCGAAGGTGGGGGCCCCAAGAGACCCAGTACTTC. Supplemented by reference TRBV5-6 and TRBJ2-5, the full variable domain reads DAGVTQSPTHLIKTRGQQVTLRCSPKSGHDTVSWYQQALGQGPQFIFQYYEEEERQRGNFPDRFSGHQFPNYSSELNVNALLLGDSALYLCASSRRWGPQETQYFGPGTRLLVL.

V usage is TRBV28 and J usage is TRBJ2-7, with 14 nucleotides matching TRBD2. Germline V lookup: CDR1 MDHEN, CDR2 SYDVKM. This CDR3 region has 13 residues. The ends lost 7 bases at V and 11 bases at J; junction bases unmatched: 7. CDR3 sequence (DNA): TGTGCCAGCAAAGGGACTAGCGGGAGTAGGGAGTACTTC. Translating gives CASKGTSGSREYF.

The DNA of the CDR3 is TGTGCCAGCAGTTCACTAGCGGGGGGGCCGGGAGATACGCAGTATTTT. As protein: CASSSLAGGPGDTQYF. The chain links TRBV6-5 to TRBJ2-3; 13 bases agree with TRBD2. Germline V gene data show CDR1 as MNHEY and CDR2 as SVGAGI. CDR3 length equals 16 residues. The V and J ends lost 4 bases and 5 bases, in that order; junction bases with no gene match: 6.

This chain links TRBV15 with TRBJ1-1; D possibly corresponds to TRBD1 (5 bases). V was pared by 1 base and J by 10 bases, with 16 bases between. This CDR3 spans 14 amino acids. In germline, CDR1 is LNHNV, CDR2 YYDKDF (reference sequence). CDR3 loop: CATSRVVGAFSAFF. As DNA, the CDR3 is TGTGCCACCAGCAGAGTTGTAGGGGCGTTTTCAGCTTTCTTT.

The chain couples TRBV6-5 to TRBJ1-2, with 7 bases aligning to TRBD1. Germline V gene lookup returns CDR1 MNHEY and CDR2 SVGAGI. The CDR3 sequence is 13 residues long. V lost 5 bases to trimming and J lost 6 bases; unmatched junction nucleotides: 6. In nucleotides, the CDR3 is TGTGCCAGCAGTCGAGGGACAGTGAATGGCTACACCTTC. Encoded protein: CASSRGTVNGYTF.

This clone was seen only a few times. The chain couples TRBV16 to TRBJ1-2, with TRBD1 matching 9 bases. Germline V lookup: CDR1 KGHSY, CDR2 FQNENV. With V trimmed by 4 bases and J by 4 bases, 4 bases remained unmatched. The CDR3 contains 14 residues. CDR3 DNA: TGTGCCAGCAGCCCGTCGGACAGGGGCTATGGCTACACCTTC. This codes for CASSPSDRGYGYTF. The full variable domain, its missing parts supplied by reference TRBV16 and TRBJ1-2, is GEEVAQTPKHLVRGEGQKAKLYCAPIKGHSYVFWYQQVLKNEFKFLISFQNENVFDETGMPKERFSAKCLPNSPCSLEIQATKLEDSAVYFCASSPSDRGYGYTFGSGTRLTVV.

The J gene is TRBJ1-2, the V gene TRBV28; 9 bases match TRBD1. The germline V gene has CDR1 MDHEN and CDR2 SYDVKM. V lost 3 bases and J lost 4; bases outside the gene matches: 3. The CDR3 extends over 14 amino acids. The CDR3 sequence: CASSLTGGAYGYTF. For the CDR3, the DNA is TGTGCCAGCAGTTTGACAGGGGGTGCCTATGGCTACACCTTC.

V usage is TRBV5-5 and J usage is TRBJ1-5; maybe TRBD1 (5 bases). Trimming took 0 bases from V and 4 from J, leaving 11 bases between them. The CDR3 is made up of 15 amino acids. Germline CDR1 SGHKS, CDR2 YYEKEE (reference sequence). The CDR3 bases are TGTGCCAGCAGCTTGGTCCCAGGGATGAATCAGCCCCAGCATTTT. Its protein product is CASSLVPGMNQPQHF.

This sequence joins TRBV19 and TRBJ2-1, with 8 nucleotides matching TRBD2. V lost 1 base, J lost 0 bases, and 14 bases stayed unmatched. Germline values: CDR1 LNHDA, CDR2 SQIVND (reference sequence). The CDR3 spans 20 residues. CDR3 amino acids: CASSIGSSGSTVSSYNEQFF. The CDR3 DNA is TGTGCCAGTAGTATAGGGTCCAGCGGGAGTACGGTTAGCTCCTACAATGAGCAGTTCTTC.

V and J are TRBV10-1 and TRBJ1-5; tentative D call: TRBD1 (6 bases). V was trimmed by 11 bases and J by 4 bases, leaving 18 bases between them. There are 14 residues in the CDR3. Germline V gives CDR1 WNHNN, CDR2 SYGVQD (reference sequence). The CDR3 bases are TGCGCCCGCCGGGACACGGGGTGGAATCAGCCCCAGCATTTT. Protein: CARRDTGWNQPQHF.

CDR3 nucleotides: TGTGCCAGCATGACGGACAGGGGGTCCCACGAGCAGTACTTC. Amino acids: CASMTDRGSHEQYF. The gene calls are TRBV7-9 and TRBJ2-7, with 10 bases identical to TRBD1. V was pared by 7 bases and J by 5 bases, with 8 bases of the junction left unmatched. This CDR3 has 14 amino acids. CDR1 is SEHNR, CDR2 FQNEAQ, per germline (reference sequence).

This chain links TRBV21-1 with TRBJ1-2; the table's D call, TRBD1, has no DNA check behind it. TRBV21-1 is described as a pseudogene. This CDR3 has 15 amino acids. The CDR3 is CASTTGDRGNYGYTF. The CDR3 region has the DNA TGTGCCAGCACCACTGGGGACAGGGGTAACTATGGCTACACCTTC.

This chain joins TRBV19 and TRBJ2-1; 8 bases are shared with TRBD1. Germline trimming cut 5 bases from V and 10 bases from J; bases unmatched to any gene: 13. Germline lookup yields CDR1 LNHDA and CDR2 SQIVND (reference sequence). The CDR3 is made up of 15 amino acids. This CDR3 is CASSPPGTGRGEQFF. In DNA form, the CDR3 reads TGTGCCAGTAGTCCCCCCGGGACAGGCCGCGGGGAGCAGTTCTTC.

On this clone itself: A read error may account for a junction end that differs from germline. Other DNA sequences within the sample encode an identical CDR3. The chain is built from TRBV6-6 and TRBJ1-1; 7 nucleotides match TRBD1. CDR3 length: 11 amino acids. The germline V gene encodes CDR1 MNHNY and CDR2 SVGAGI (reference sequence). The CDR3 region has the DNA TGCGCCAGCAGCTGGGACAGAAGTGCTTTCTTT. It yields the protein CASSWDRSAFF.

CDR3 amino acids: CASSPTLFGGGNEQFF. The DNA of the CDR3 is TGTGCCAGCAGCCCTACCTTGTTCGGGGGGGGCAATGAGCAGTTCTTC. J is TRBJ2-1 and V is TRBV5-6; TRBD2 agrees at 8 bases. CDR3 size: 16 residues. The germline V gene encodes CDR1 SGHDT and CDR2 YYEEEE. V was clipped by 4 bases and J by 6 bases; unmatched bases: 12.

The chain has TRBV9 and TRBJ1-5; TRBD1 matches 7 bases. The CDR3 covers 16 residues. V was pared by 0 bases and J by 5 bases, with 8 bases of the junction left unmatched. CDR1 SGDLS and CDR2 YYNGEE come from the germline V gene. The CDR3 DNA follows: TGTGCCAGCAGCGTAGGTCCCGACAGGGCCTATCAGCCCCAGCATTTT. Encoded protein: CASSVGPDRAYQPQHF.

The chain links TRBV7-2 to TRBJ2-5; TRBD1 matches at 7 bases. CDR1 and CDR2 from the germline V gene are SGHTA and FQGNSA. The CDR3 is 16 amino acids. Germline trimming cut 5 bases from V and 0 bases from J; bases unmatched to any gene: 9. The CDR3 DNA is TGTGCCAGCAGCCTCGTGGGACAGAGGTACCAAGAGACCCAGTACTTC. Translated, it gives CASSLVGQRYQETQYF.

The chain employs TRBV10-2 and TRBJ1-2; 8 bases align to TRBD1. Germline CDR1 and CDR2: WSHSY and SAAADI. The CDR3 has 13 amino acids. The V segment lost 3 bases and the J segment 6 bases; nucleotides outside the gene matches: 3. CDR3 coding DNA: TGCGCCAGCAGTGATTTGGGACAGGATGGCTACACCTTC. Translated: CASSDLGQDGYTF.

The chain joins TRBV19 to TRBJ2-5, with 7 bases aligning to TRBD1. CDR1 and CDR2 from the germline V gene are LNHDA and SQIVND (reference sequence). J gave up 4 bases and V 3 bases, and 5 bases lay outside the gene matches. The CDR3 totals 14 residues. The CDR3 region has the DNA TGTGCCAGTAGTATTCAGGCAGGGGGAGAGACCCAGTACTTC. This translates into CASSIQAGGETQYF. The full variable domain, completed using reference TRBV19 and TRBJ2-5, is DGGITQSPKYLFRKEGQNVTLSCEQNLNHDAMYWYRQDPGQGLRLIYYSQIVNDFQKGDIAEGYSVSREKKESFPLTVTSAQKNPTAFYLCASSIQAGGETQYFGPGTRLLVL.

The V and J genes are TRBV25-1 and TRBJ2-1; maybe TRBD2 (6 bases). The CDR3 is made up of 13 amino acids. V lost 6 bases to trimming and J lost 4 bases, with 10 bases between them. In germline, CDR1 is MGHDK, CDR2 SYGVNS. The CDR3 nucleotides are TGTGCCAGCAGAGCGGGCCTTTACAATGAGCAGTTCTTC. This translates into CASRAGLYNEQFF.

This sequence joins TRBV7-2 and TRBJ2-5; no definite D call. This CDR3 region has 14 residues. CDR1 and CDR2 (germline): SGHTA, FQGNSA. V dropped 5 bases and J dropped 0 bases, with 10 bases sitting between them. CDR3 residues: CASSQASHQETQYF. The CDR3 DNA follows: TGTGCCAGCAGCCAGGCCAGCCACCAAGAGACCCAGTACTTC.

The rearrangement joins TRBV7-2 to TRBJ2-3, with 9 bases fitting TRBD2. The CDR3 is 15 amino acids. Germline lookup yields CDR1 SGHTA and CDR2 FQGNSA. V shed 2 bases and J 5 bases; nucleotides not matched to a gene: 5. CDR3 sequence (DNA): TGTGCCAGCAGCTTAATGGCGGGGGGGCAAGATACGCAGTATTTT. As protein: CASSLMAGGQDTQYF.

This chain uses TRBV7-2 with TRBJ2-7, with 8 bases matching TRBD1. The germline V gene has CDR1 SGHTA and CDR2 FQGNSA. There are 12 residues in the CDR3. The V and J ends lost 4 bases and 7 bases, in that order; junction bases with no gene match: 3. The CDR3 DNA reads TGTGCCAGCAGCTCCCACAGGGGGGAGCAGTACTTC. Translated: CASSSHRGEQYF.

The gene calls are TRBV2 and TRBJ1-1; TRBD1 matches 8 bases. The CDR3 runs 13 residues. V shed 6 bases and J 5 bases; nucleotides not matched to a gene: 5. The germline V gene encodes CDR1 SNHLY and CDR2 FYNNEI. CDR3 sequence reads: CASRSTGATEAFF. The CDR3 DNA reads TGTGCCAGCAGATCGACAGGGGCGACTGAAGCTTTCTTT.